Following are 26 T cell receptor beta chains from one sample sequenced in a study of blood T cells in healthy people across ages. The use of a sample-barcoded 5' primer and a J-beta primer mix characterized a second PCR of roughly 6 to 11 cycles. TCRdb fed the 5' RACE reads into MiXCR, producing one record per CDR3 protein. The sample has 450,000 to 650,000 distinct CDR3 sequences, 24% seen once. These data were also reused for a study on T cells of mothers and their children.

The specimen sequenced was blood. The origin of the receptors is a boy younger than 18 in good health.

J is TRBJ2-7 and V is TRBV27; 8 positions match TRBD1. V lost 6 bases and J lost 0; bases outside the gene matches: 10. CDR1 and CDR2 (germline): MNHEY, SMNVEV (reference sequence). The CDR3 covers 16 residues. The CDR3, as DNA: TGTGCCAGCAGCCCGACCAGGGGGCTGTACTCCTACGAGCAGTACTTC. Its translation is CASSPTRGLYSYEQYF.

This clonotype was seen only a few times. The V call is TRBV5-1, the J call TRBJ2-3; TRBD2 matches at 9 bases. Germline V gene lookup returns CDR1 SGHRS and CDR2 YFSETQ. The ends lost 0 bases at V and 6 bases at J; junction bases unmatched: 8. This CDR3 region has 16 residues. CDR3 sequence: CASSLGSSGTSDTQYF. As DNA, the CDR3 is TGCGCCAGCAGCTTGGGGTCCTCCGGGACTAGCGATACGCAGTATTTT.

This clonotype turned up a few times. This chain uses TRBV28 with TRBJ2-5, with D tentatively TRBD1 or TRBD2 (6 bases each). Judging by the DNA end, TRBJ2-1 fits better; the J call may be wrong. This CDR3 is built from 15 residues. Germline loops: CDR1 MDHEN, CDR2 SYDVKM. CDR3 loop: CASNEGGAGYNEQFF. The CDR3 region has the DNA TGTGCCAGCAATGAGGGGGGCGCTGGGTACAATGAGCAGTTCTTC.

Only a few counts were recorded for this clonotype. This CDR3 reads CASSPGLGEQFF. CDR3 coding DNA: TGTGCCAGCAGCCCGGGACTAGGTGAGCAGTTCTTC. The chain uses TRBV7-2 and TRBJ2-5, with 8 bases that match TRBD2. Judging by the DNA end, TRBJ2-1 fits better; the J call may be wrong. Germline assignment: CDR1 SGHTA and CDR2 FQGNSA. The length of the CDR3 is 12 residues.

This chain links TRBV10-3 with TRBJ2-3; 10 nucleotides line up with TRBD2. Germline-derived CDR1 and CDR2 are ENHRY and SYGVKD. The junction had 1 base not matched to a gene; V was cut back by 6 bases and J by 1 base. The CDR3 extends over 14 amino acids. As DNA, the CDR3 is TGTGCCATCAGAGGGACTAGCGGCACAGATACGCAGTATTTT. It is translated as CAIRGTSGTDTQYF.

The chain uses TRBV5-1 and TRBJ1-1; the D is unclear. V was trimmed by 0 bases and J by 6 bases, leaving 12 bases between them. The CDR3 extends over 14 amino acids. Germline V gene sequence: CDR1 SGHRS, CDR2 YFSETQ. The CDR3 region has the DNA TGCGCCAGCAGCTTGGGGGAACTCCCCCCTGAAGCTTTCTTT. This translates into CASSLGELPPEAFF.

The DNA of the CDR3 is TGCGCCAGCAGCTTGGGACAGGGAAACCAAGAGACCCAGTACTTC. As protein: CASSLGQGNQETQYF. The V and J genes are TRBV5-1 and TRBJ2-5; 7 bases align to TRBD1. Per the germline V gene, CDR1 is SGHRS and CDR2 is YFSETQ. V lost 0 bases, J lost 0 bases, and 2 bases stayed unmatched. This CDR3 has 15 amino acids.

CDR3 amino acids: CASSLFAGGTIYEQYF. CDR3 DNA sequence: TGTGCCAGCTCCCTATTCGCCGGGGGGACTATATACGAGCAGTACTTC. The J gene is TRBJ2-7, the V gene TRBV7-8, with 7 bases that match TRBD2. The CDR3 extends over 16 amino acids. Germline V gives CDR1 SGHVS, CDR2 FQNEAQ. J lost 4 bases, V lost 8 bases, and 17 bases had no gene match.

Comments on this clonotype: Sequence at one end of the junction differs from germline and may be a read error. The V gene is TRBV4-3, the J gene TRBJ1-1; no clear D. This CDR3 spans 15 amino acids. CDR1 and CDR2 (germline): LGHNA, YSLEER. The CDR3 bases are TGCGCCAGCAGCCAAGATGAGCGTAGGAACAATGAAGCTTTCTTT. This codes for CASSQDERRNNEAFF.

On this clonotype: The junction departs from germline at one end; a sequencing error may be responsible. This sequence joins TRBV5-1 and TRBJ2-7, with TRBD2 as a possible D gene (7 bases). This CDR3 contains 12 residues. Germline V CDR1 and CDR2: SGHRS, YFSETQ. CDR3 loop: CASGLGGHEQYF. The CDR3 nucleotides are TGCGCCAGCGGCTTGGGGGGGCACGAGCAGTACTTC. Full variable domain (rest looked up from reference TRBV5-1 and TRBJ2-7): KAGVTQTPRYLIKTRGQQVTLSCSPISGHRSVSWYQQTPGQGLQFLFEYFSETQRNKGNFPGRFSGRQFSNSRSEMNVSTLELGDSALYLCASGLGGHEQYFGPGTRLTVT.

The rearrangement uses TRBV7-2 and TRBJ2-5; 10 nucleotides agree with TRBD2. The J call could be wrong; TRBJ2-1 is a better fit for the DNA end. The CDR3 length is 15 residues. CDR1 SGHTA and CDR2 FQGNSA come from the germline V gene. CDR3 bases: TGTACCAGCAGCTCAGCGGGGGGGCCTTACAATGAGCAGTTCTTC. Protein: CTSSSAGGPYNEQFF.

J is TRBJ2-2 and V is TRBV6-5, with D perhaps given as TRBD1 or TRBD2 (5 bases each). CDR1 and CDR2 (germline): MNHEY, SVGAGI. Trimming removed 0 bases at V and 4 bases at J, with 12 bases between. There are 16 residues in the CDR3. The CDR3 DNA reads TGTGCCAGCAGTTACTCCCTTCTGGGGGTCACCGGGGAGCTGTTTTTT. It encodes CASSYSLLGVTGELFF.

The chain carries TRBV7-6 and TRBJ2-1, with 8 bases matching TRBD2. Losses at the gene ends were 2 bases for V and 10 bases for J; bases not matched to a gene: 4. CDR1 and CDR2 from the germline V gene are SGHVS and FNYEAQ. CDR3 length: 13 amino acids. CDR3 DNA sequence: TGTGCCAGCAGCTTACCTTCTAGCGGGGAGCAGTTCTTC. Residues: CASSLPSSGEQFF.

This clonotype appeared a few times. CDR3 residues: CASSPLQTGVQETQYF. The CDR3, as DNA: TGTGCCAGCAGTCCCCTCCAGACAGGGGTGCAAGAGACCCAGTACTTC. J is TRBJ2-5 and V is TRBV28; 8 bases are shared with TRBD1. The CDR3 covers 16 residues. Germline CDR1 is MDHEN and CDR2 is SYDVKM. V lost 5 bases to trimming and J lost 2 bases; unmatched junction nucleotides: 10.

The chain employs TRBV5-1 and TRBJ2-2; maybe TRBD2 (5 bases). The V gene's germline CDR1 is SGHRS and CDR2 YFSETQ. The CDR3 has 14 residues. The V gene lost 4 bases and the J gene lost 1 base, with 8 bases spanning the gap. The CDR3 nucleotides read TGCGCCAGCAGCCGGAGCGGGAACACCGGGGAGCTGTTTTTT. This sequence encodes CASSRSGNTGELFF.

The chain employs TRBV12-3 or TRBV12-4 and TRBJ1-5; 9 positions match TRBD1. This CDR3 is 13 amino acids long. V lost 7 bases to trimming and J lost 7 bases; unmatched junction nucleotides: 5. The CDR3, as DNA: TGTGCCAGCATACAGGGGGCAGGCCAGCCCCAGCATTTT. Encoded protein: CASIQGAGQPQHF.

V and J are TRBV7-3 and TRBJ2-2, with TRBD2 matching 8 bases. The CDR3 has 18 amino acids. Germline V gene sequence: CDR1 SGHTA, CDR2 FQGTGA. Germline trimming cut 2 bases from V and 3 bases from J; bases unmatched to any gene: 11. The DNA for the CDR3 is TGTGCCAGCAGCTTATTCTCCCTCGCGGGAGGTGACACCGGGGAGCTGTTTTTT. Translating it yields CASSLFSLAGGDTGELFF.

This clonotype was recorded a few times. The V and J genes are TRBV9 and TRBJ2-7, with TRBD2 matching over 7 bases. The CDR3 totals 15 residues. Per the germline V gene, CDR1 is SGDLS and CDR2 is YYNGEE. J lost 4 bases, V lost 0 bases, and 7 bases had no gene match. CDR3 nucleotide sequence: TGTGCCAGCAGCGTAGGTGACGGGGGGATTTACGAGCAGTACTTC. It translates to CASSVGDGGIYEQYF.

This clonotype was picked up many times. This chain connects TRBV20-1 to TRBJ2-1, with 10 bases matching TRBD2. V lost 2 bases to trimming and J lost 5 bases; unmatched junction nucleotides: 6. CDR1 and CDR2 from the germline V gene are DFQATT and SNEGSKA (reference sequence). The CDR3 runs to 15 residues. The CDR3 spells CSARSLAGVDNEQFF. The CDR3 bases are TGCAGTGCTAGATCTCTAGCGGGGGTGGACAATGAGCAGTTCTTC.

The chain links TRBV24-1 to TRBJ1-6; D remains ambiguous. Per germline, CDR1 KGHDR and CDR2 SFDVKD. CDR3 length: 13 amino acids. V was clipped by 4 bases and J by 8 bases, with 8 bases between them. The CDR3 spells CATSEGFHSPLHF. For the CDR3, the DNA is TGTGCCACCAGTGAAGGGTTTCATTCACCCCTCCACTTT.

This clonotype was recorded at least ten times. The V gene is TRBV28, the J gene TRBJ2-6, with a tentative D call TRBD1 (6 bases). V lost 5 bases and J lost 7, with 12 bases in between. Germline CDR1 and CDR2: MDHEN and SYDVKM. This CDR3 spans 14 amino acids. The CDR3 sequence: CASSLQGRANVLTF. CDR3 in DNA: TGTGCCAGCAGTCTTCAGGGGCGAGCCAACGTCCTGACTTTC.

As concerns this clonotype: One end of the junction fails to match germline, which may point to a read error. The chain is built from TRBV12-3 or TRBV12-4 and TRBJ1-1, with TRBD1 identical over 7 bases. The CDR3 has 15 residues. CDR3 amino acids: CASSLGGGVNTEAFF. CDR3 sequence (DNA): TGCGCCAGCAGTTTAGGGGGCGGGGTGAACACTGAAGCTTTCTTT.

This clonotype has just one count. The junction shows a germline mismatch at one end, possibly a read error. The V and J genes are TRBV2 and TRBJ1-4; 8 nucleotides match TRBD1. Looked up from germline, CDR1 is SNHLY and CDR2 is FYNNEI. This CDR3 region has 16 residues. The CDR3 DNA sequence: TGTGCCAGCAGTCCTTTGGACAGGGCCGGACGAGAAAAACTGCTTTTT. Its protein is CASSPLDRAGREKLLF.

This clonotype has only a few counts. This sequence joins TRBV20-1 and TRBJ2-7; possibly TRBD2 for D (5 bases). Between the trimmed V and J ends, which lost 4 bases and 0 bases, there was a span of 10 bases. Germline V gene lookup returns CDR1 DFQATT and CDR2 SNEGSKA (reference sequence). CDR3 length: 13 residues. CDR3 DNA sequence: TGCAGTGCTACGCGGAGGAGCTCCTACGAGCAGTACTTC. Residues: CSATRRSSYEQYF.

This clonotype was detected a few times. The CDR3 loop reads CASQAGGGKNIQYF. The CDR3 bases are TGTGCCAGCCAAGCGGGAGGTGGCAAAAACATTCAGTACTTC. The chain links TRBV28 to TRBJ2-4, with TRBD2 matching over 9 bases. In germline, CDR1 is MDHEN, CDR2 SYDVKM. V lost 8 bases and J lost 3; bases outside the gene matches: 5. The CDR3 runs to 14 residues. Full variable domain (missing parts from reference TRBV28 and TRBJ2-4): DVKVTQSSRYLVKRTGEKVFLECVQDMDHENMFWYRQDPGLGLRLIYFSYDVKMKEKGDIPEGYSVSREKKERFSLILESASTNQTSMYLCASQAGGGKNIQYFGAGTRLSVL.

This clonotype has only one observation. The chain links TRBV9 to TRBJ2-1; 7 nucleotides agree with TRBD2. The CDR3 extends over 18 amino acids. From germline, CDR1 is SGDLS and CDR2 YYNGEE. V was clipped by 3 bases and J by 0 bases; unmatched bases: 12. The DNA for the CDR3 is TGTGCCAGCAGCGGGCCTAAGACTAGCCCAGGCTCCTACAATGAGCAGTTCTTC. Protein: CASSGPKTSPGSYNEQFF.